The 8 T cell receptor beta chains given below trace back to one sample, sequenced in a study of monozygotic twins with inflammatory bowel disease. Following a re-call of the 5' RACE reads, TCRdb has one entry per CDR3 protein and lacks DNA. The listing records approximately 390,000 distinct CDR3 sequences. The sequenced sample consisted of blood. The source is a human donor with ulcerative colitis or Crohn's disease, or a healthy co-twin of an affected twin (not recorded which).

The chain is built from TRBV20-1 and TRBJ2-7; TCRdb's D call, TRBD1, is unchecked because there is no DNA. The CDR3 is made up of 12 amino acids. Germline V lookup: CDR1 DFQATT, CDR2 SNEGSKA (reference sequence). The CDR3 is CSANGQIYEQYF.

The genes are TRBV7-2 and TRBJ1-3. This CDR3 is 12 amino acids long. Germline V gene lookup returns CDR1 SGHTA and CDR2 FQGNSA. The chain's CDR3 is CASSLDINTIYF. Drawing the rest from reference TRBV7-2 and TRBJ1-3, the complete variable domain is GAGVSQSPSNKVTEKGKDVELRCDPISGHTALYWYRQSLGQGLEFLIYFQGNSAPDKSGLPSDRFSAERTGGSVSTLTIQRTQQEDSAVYLCASSLDINTIYFGEGSWLTVV.

The chain joins TRBV6-2 or TRBV6-3 to TRBJ2-5; there is no DNA to check the TCRdb D call of TRBD2. This CDR3 contains 11 residues. CDR1 and CDR2 from the germline V gene are MNHEY and SVGEGT. CDR3 loop: CAGGHAETQYF.

This chain uses TRBV20-1 with TRBJ2-4; TCRdb selects TRBD2, and the lack of DNA leaves this call unchecked. Germline V gene sequence: CDR1 DFQATT, CDR2 SNEGSKA (reference sequence). This CDR3 is built from 16 residues. This CDR3 is CSASYGGSLAKNIQYF.

The rearrangement links TRBV5-6 to TRBJ2-1; with no DNA, the TCRdb D assignment of TRBD2 cannot be verified. Germline V gives CDR1 SGHDT, CDR2 YYEEEE. CDR3 length: 13 amino acids. The CDR3 is CASSLSASGSRFF.

This rearrangement joins TRBV5-4 to TRBJ1-3. Germline loops: CDR1 SGHNT, CDR2 YYREEE (reference sequence). The CDR3 consists of 14 residues. This CDR3 reads CASSLGGLGNTIYF.

This chain joins TRBV5-4 and TRBJ2-7; TCRdb proposes TRBD1, but this gene call is untestable without DNA. CDR3 length: 15 amino acids. Per the germline V gene, CDR1 is SGHNT and CDR2 is YYREEE (reference sequence). CDR3 loop: CASSLEQGAEYEQYF.

This chain links TRBV7-3 with TRBJ2-3; checking the TCRdb D call of TRBD2 is not possible without DNA. The CDR3 is 14 residues long. CDR1 SGHTA and CDR2 FQGTGA come from the germline V gene. Here the CDR3 reads CASSLSSTADTQYF.